The 26 T cell receptor beta chains in this list originate from one sample, sequenced in a study of T-cell reconstitution after alpha-beta-depleted transplantation in children. Unique molecular identifiers tagged the TCRbeta library. MiXCR, run by TCRdb on the PCR reads, gives a single entry per CDR3 protein. The table records just over 950,000 distinct CDR3 sequences, around 30% of them present only once. Sequenced material: PBMCs, mostly from graft donor cells, taken 360 days after TCRalphabeta/CD19-depleted stem cell transplant. These receptor sequences come from a boy under two years old who had a stem cell transplant for SCID, so the T cells may come from the graft donor.

V gene TRBV7-6 combines with J gene TRBJ1-2; the D gene is possibly TRBD1 (5 bases). The V gene's germline CDR1 is SGHVS and CDR2 FNYEAQ. This CDR3 contains 13 residues. V was shortened by 5 bases and J by 8 bases, with 15 bases between the two germline ends. The chain's CDR3 is CASSEGTGWGYTF. As DNA, the CDR3 is TGTGCCAGCAGCGAAGGGACGGGCTGGGGCTACACCTTC.

The chain couples TRBV6-2 or TRBV6-3 to TRBJ2-1; 7 nucleotides agree with TRBD2. The CDR3 runs 16 residues. Trimming took 6 bases from V and 1 from J; bases not matched to a gene: 9. CDR1 is MNHEY, CDR2 SVGEGT, per germline. The CDR3 loop is CASSQYGGGSYNEQFF. In DNA form, the CDR3 reads TGTGCCAGCAGCCAGTACGGGGGAGGGTCCTACAATGAGCAGTTCTTC.

The chain is built from TRBV10-1 and TRBJ2-7; D tentatively fits TRBD1 or TRBD2 (5 bases each). This CDR3 is 15 amino acids long. CDR1 is WNHNN, CDR2 SYGVQD, per germline (reference sequence). The ends were cut back, 4 bases at V and 3 bases at J, with 16 bases in the middle. Here the CDR3 DNA reads TGCGCCAGCAGTGGTCCCGGGACGGAGTTCTACGAGCAGTACTTC. It codes for CASSGPGTEFYEQYF.

This clonotype has only a few counts. The chain is built from TRBV29-1 and TRBJ2-1, with D perhaps matching TRBD1 (5 bases). Germline-derived CDR1 and CDR2 are SQVTM and ANQGSEA. Trimming left V 5 bases short and J 14 bases short, with 22 bases between. The CDR3 length is 13 residues. The CDR3 DNA sequence: TGCAGCGTTCAAGGCAGGGAAGAGTACTATGAGTTCTTC. Translation: CSVQGREEYYEFF.

There are a few counts of this clonotype. The genes are TRBV7-8 and TRBJ2-1, with 10 positions matching TRBD1. Germline V gene data show CDR1 as SGHVS and CDR2 as FQNEAQ. The CDR3 covers 16 residues. After removal of 1 base from V and 6 bases from J, the junction contained 6 bases not matched to a gene. CDR3 in amino acids: CASSLGGTGAGNEQFF. The CDR3 region has the DNA TGTGCCAGCAGCTTAGGGGGGACAGGGGCCGGCAATGAGCAGTTCTTC.

The chain recombines TRBV27 with TRBJ2-7; TRBD1 or TRBD2 may be the D gene (5 bases each). This CDR3 has 14 amino acids. CDR1 MNHEY and CDR2 SMNVEV come from the germline V gene (reference sequence). V was trimmed by 7 bases and J by 4 bases, leaving 17 bases between them. CDR3 sequence reads: CASNYAGPGYEQYF. The CDR3 bases are TGTGCCAGCAATTACGCAGGGCCGGGGTACGAGCAGTACTTC.

This clonotype came up a few times. This chain connects TRBV7-3 to TRBJ2-1; possible D gene TRBD2, 5 bases. Germline V gene data show CDR1 as SGHTA and CDR2 as FQGTGA. V was clipped by 6 bases and J by 1 base, with 16 bases between them. This CDR3 is 16 amino acids long. The CDR3 sequence: CASRQVGRRSYNEQFF. CDR3 nucleotide sequence: TGTGCCAGCAGGCAAGTGGGGAGAAGGTCCTACAATGAGCAGTTCTTC.

The chain employs TRBV20-1 and TRBJ2-5; TRBD1 might be the D (7 bases). V was clipped by 6 bases and J by 1 base, with 21 bases between them. Germline V CDR1 and CDR2: DFQATT, SNEGSKA (reference sequence). There are 16 residues in the CDR3. Here the CDR3 reads CSAPSSGGILQETQYF. In DNA form, the CDR3 reads TGCAGTGCCCCCTCGTCAGGGGGGATCCTCCAAGAGACCCAGTACTTC.

The chain has TRBV5-1 and TRBJ2-5, with D perhaps matching TRBD1 or TRBD2 (5 bases each). There are 14 residues in the CDR3. Per the germline V gene, CDR1 is SGHRS and CDR2 is YFSETQ. Trimming took 2 bases from V and 5 from J, leaving 13 bases between them. The CDR3 loop is CASSFGVRGETQYF. CDR3 bases: TGCGCCAGCAGCTTCGGAGTTCGGGGCGAGACCCAGTACTTC.

This rearrangement joins TRBV6-2 or TRBV6-3 to TRBJ2-5; D is possibly TRBD2 (7 bases). The germline V gene encodes CDR1 MNHEY and CDR2 SVGEGT. This CDR3 is built from 12 residues. The V gene lost 6 bases and the J gene lost 9 bases, with 14 bases spanning the gap. For the CDR3, the DNA is TGTGCCAGCAGGCGGGGGCTAGCGGCCCAGTACTTC. Its translation: CASRRGLAAQYF.

This chain uses TRBV20-1 with TRBJ1-3; 7 positions agree with TRBD1. This CDR3 is 15 amino acids long. The V gene end was trimmed by 6 bases and the J gene end by 2 bases; junction bases not matched to a gene: 10. Germline loops: CDR1 DFQATT, CDR2 SNEGSKA (reference sequence). The CDR3 sequence is CSAPSHGTAGNTIYF. In nucleotides, the CDR3 is TGCAGTGCACCCTCCCACGGGACAGCTGGAAACACCATATATTTT.

This clonotype was detected many times. This chain joins TRBV28 and TRBJ2-4; 7 bases match TRBD2. The CDR3 covers 15 residues. Germline lookup yields CDR1 MDHEN and CDR2 SYDVKM. V lost 6 bases, J lost 0 bases, and 5 bases stayed unmatched. The DNA of the CDR3 is TGTGCCAGCAGCCTCGGGAGGCTAGCCAAAAACATTCAGTACTTC. It is translated as CASSLGRLAKNIQYF.

This clonotype was observed a single time. The chain employs TRBV18 and TRBJ2-7, with D perhaps matching TRBD1 (6 bases). The V gene's germline CDR1 is KGHSH and CDR2 LQKENI. The CDR3 is 15 residues long. V dropped 1 base and J dropped 5 bases, with 15 bases sitting between them. The CDR3 loop reads CASSPLPQGSDEQYF. CDR3 nucleotide sequence: TGTGCCAGCTCACCACTTCCGCAGGGGAGCGACGAGCAGTACTTC. The full variable domain, rest sourced from reference TRBV18 and TRBJ2-7, is NAGVMQNPRHLVRRRGQEARLRCSPMKGHSHVYWYRQLPEEGLKFMVYLQKENIIDESGMPKERFSAEFPKEGPSILRIQQVVRGDSAAYFCASSPLPQGSDEQYFGPGTRLTVT.

V usage is TRBV11-2 and J usage is TRBJ1-1; D is unresolved. V lost 0 bases and J 1 base, leaving 6 bases between the germline ends. The CDR3 totals 14 residues. CDR1 and CDR2 from the germline V gene are SGHAT and FQNNGV. CDR3: CASSLEIANTEAFF. The CDR3 DNA sequence: TGTGCCAGCAGCTTAGAGATAGCGAACACTGAAGCTTTCTTT.

This clonotype showed up many times. This chain uses TRBV5-1 with TRBJ2-2; weak D call: TRBD2 (5 bases). Trimming pared 4 bases from V and 3 bases from J, leaving 13 bases between. Per the germline V gene, CDR1 is SGHRS and CDR2 is YFSETQ. CDR3 size: 15 residues. CDR3 nucleotides: TGCGCCAGCAGCCCAGGTCGGCGGGACACCGGGGAGCTGTTTTTT. Protein: CASSPGRRDTGELFF.

This clonotype was picked up a small number of times. V is TRBV18 and J is TRBJ1-4, with D unclear. Germline V CDR1 and CDR2: KGHSH, LQKENI. This CDR3 contains 14 residues. V was clipped by 1 base and J by 4 bases, with 7 bases between them. CDR3 DNA sequence: TGTGCCAGCTCACCACAAGGGTTTAATGAAAAACTGTTTTTT. Protein sequence: CASSPQGFNEKLFF.

The rearrangement joins TRBV12-3 or TRBV12-4 to TRBJ1-5; 7 bases align to TRBD1. V dropped 3 bases and J dropped 5; count of bases not matched to a gene: 4. The CDR3 is 14 amino acids. CDR3 sequence reads: CASSLLGTDQPQHF. In DNA form, the CDR3 reads TGTGCCAGCAGTTTGCTCGGGACAGATCAGCCCCAGCATTTT.

J is TRBJ2-3 and V is TRBV6-5, with 7 bases aligning to TRBD2. J was trimmed by 1 base and V by 4 bases; bases with no gene match: 11. In germline, CDR1 is MNHEY, CDR2 SVGAGI. This CDR3 contains 17 residues. The CDR3 nucleotides read TGTGCCAGCAGTTCCAACCTCGGGGCGGGGGGCACAGATACGCAGTATTTT. Encoded protein: CASSSNLGAGGTDTQYF.

This clonotype was recorded many times. This sequence joins TRBV12-3 or TRBV12-4 and TRBJ2-5; D may correspond to TRBD1 or TRBD2 (5 bases each). V lost 5 bases and J 2 bases, leaving 18 bases between the germline ends. CDR3 length equals 16 residues. The CDR3 spells CASSPGPRTGQETQYF. CDR3 bases: TGTGCCAGCAGTCCGGGACCTCGGACGGGGCAAGAGACCCAGTACTTC.

The rearrangement joins TRBV5-6 to TRBJ2-7; D is unresolved. Germline lookup yields CDR1 SGHDT and CDR2 YYEEEE. Trimming took off 0 bases at V and 0 bases at J, with 10 bases between the two ends. CDR3 size: 15 residues. The chain's CDR3 is CASSLVRASSYEQYF. The CDR3, as DNA: TGTGCCAGCAGCTTGGTTCGGGCAAGCTCCTACGAGCAGTACTTC.

The chain carries TRBV29-1 and TRBJ1-1; TRBD1 agrees at 7 bases. V lost 7 bases and J lost 1; bases outside the gene matches: 12. CDR1 and CDR2 (germline): SQVTM, ANQGSEA. The CDR3 is made up of 15 amino acids. The chain's CDR3 is CSAKRTGTTNTEAFF. The CDR3 DNA sequence: TGCAGCGCCAAGCGGACAGGTACGACGAACACTGAAGCTTTCTTT.

The genes are TRBV5-1 and TRBJ2-3, with D tentatively TRBD1 (6 bases). V shed 2 bases and J shed 4 bases, with 14 bases lying between them. The CDR3 consists of 15 residues. Germline V gives CDR1 SGHRS, CDR2 YFSETQ. The CDR3 reads CASSFAAGAADTQYF. The CDR3 nucleotides are TGCGCCAGCAGCTTTGCGGCAGGGGCTGCAGATACGCAGTATTTT.

V is TRBV5-1 and J is TRBJ2-3; tentative D call: TRBD2 (6 bases). The CDR3 extends over 19 amino acids. The V end was cut by 0 bases, the J end by 3 bases, with 23 bases between. Germline loops: CDR1 SGHRS, CDR2 YFSETQ. This CDR3 reads CASSLADTRRDGSTDTQYF. In DNA form, the CDR3 reads TGCGCCAGCAGCTTGGCGGATACCAGGAGGGATGGATCGACAGATACGCAGTATTTT. Full variable domain (rest looked up from reference TRBV5-1 and TRBJ2-3): KAGVTQTPRYLIKTRGQQVTLSCSPISGHRSVSWYQQTPGQGLQFLFEYFSETQRNKGNFPGRFSGRQFSNSRSEMNVSTLELGDSALYLCASSLADTRRDGSTDTQYFGPGTRLTVL.

The table lists this clonotype with a count of one. The genes are TRBV4-2 and TRBJ2-3, with 12 bases matching TRBD2. Trimming took 2 bases from V and 2 from J; bases not matched to a gene: 11. The germline V gene has CDR1 LGHNA and CDR2 YNFKEQ. The CDR3 sequence is 19 residues long. The CDR3 sequence is CASSQTSGGNSLFTDTQYF. Written as DNA, the CDR3 is TGTGCCAGCAGCCAAACTAGCGGGGGGAACAGCCTTTTCACAGATACGCAGTATTTT.

The chain links TRBV4-2 to TRBJ2-1; D gene uncertain. The CDR3 is 14 residues long. With 0 bases removed from V and 4 bases from J, the gap between germline ends came to 7 bases. CDR1 is LGHNA, CDR2 YNFKEQ, per germline. CDR3 region: CASSQEGRYNEQFF. CDR3 in DNA: TGTGCCAGCAGCCAAGAGGGCAGATACAATGAGCAGTTCTTC.

This clonotype came up a few times. The J gene is TRBJ2-5, the V gene TRBV5-8; possible D gene TRBD1, 5 bases. Germline lookup yields CDR1 SGHTS and CDR2 YDEGEE. The CDR3 contains 13 residues. V dropped 1 base and J dropped 5 bases, with 9 bases sitting between them. The DNA for the CDR3 is TGTGCCAGCAGCTTGCAGGGTGTGGAGACCCAGTACTTC. This sequence encodes CASSLQGVETQYF.